One sample yielded the 29 T cell receptor beta chains listed below, sequenced in a study of blood T cell repertoires in COVID-19 (dated by TCRdb to the early 2020s). Receptor libraries were prepared by the immunoSEQ multiplex PCR assay. TCRdb limited this immuneACCESS table to in-frame rearrangements with V and J called. A share of clones is missing; checked studies link under half to unresolved V genes, and the rest is unexplained. The sample table records 60,000 to 70,000 clones; about 82% of these occur just once. About two fifths of the sample comes from the top ten. Sequences were obtained from peripheral blood. The receptors here all came from a human donor in a cohort sampled during active COVID-19.

V is TRBV9 and J is TRBJ2-1, with a possible D match to TRBD1 (6 bases). There are 19 residues in the CDR3. Trimming removed 1 base at V and 5 bases at J, with 25 bases between. Germline CDR1 reads SGDLS; CDR2 reads YYNGEE. The CDR3 is CASSVTTESGDRMNNEQFF. CDR3 coding DNA: TGTGCCAGCAGCGTAACAACCGAGTCAGGGGACCGAATGAACAATGAGCAGTTCTTC. The entire variable domain, with the rest obtained from reference TRBV9 and TRBJ2-1, is as follows: DSGVTQTPKHLITATGQRVTLRCSPRSGDLSVYWYQQSLDQGLQFLIQYYNGEERAKGNILERFSAQQFPDLHSELNLSSLELGDSALYFCASSVTTESGDRMNNEQFFGPGTRLTVL.

The table lists this clone with many counts. This sequence joins TRBV4-1 and TRBJ2-1, with D perhaps matching TRBD2 (6 bases). Trimming cost V 0 bases and J 3 bases, with 9 bases left between them. CDR1 is MGHRA and CDR2 is YSYEKL in the germline V gene. The CDR3 length is 15 residues. CDR3 DNA: TGCGCCAGCAGCCAAGATTGGGGGGACTACAATGAGCAGTTCTTC. Translated, it gives CASSQDWGDYNEQFF.

The gene calls are TRBV7-2 and TRBJ2-5; possible D gene TRBD1, 8 bases. The CDR3 runs to 15 residues. V was cut by 8 bases and J by 4 bases, with 20 bases left in between. Germline V gene sequence: CDR1 SGHTA, CDR2 FQGNSA. The chain's CDR3 is CASLVTGGRGETQYF. In nucleotides, the CDR3 is TGTGCCAGCCTCGTTACAGGGGGGAGGGGAGAGACCCAGTACTTC.

This clone was observed a few times. The V gene is TRBV2, the J gene TRBJ2-7; D not certain. Deletions cut 5 bases from V and 0 bases from J, with 8 bases between. Germline V gives CDR1 SNHLY, CDR2 FYNNEI. There are 13 residues in the CDR3. CDR3 loop: CASSSPSSYEQYF. CDR3 nucleotides: TGTGCCAGCAGTTCACCTAGCTCCTACGAGCAGTACTTC.

The chain recombines TRBV7-6 with TRBJ2-2, with TRBD1 as a possible D gene (6 bases). The CDR3 extends over 14 amino acids. Germline-derived CDR1 and CDR2 are SGHVS and FNYEAQ. Trimming cost V 5 bases and J 6 bases, with 13 bases left between them. The DNA for the CDR3 is TGTGCCAGCAGCCCGAGGACAGTGCCCGGGGAGCTGTTTTTT. Its translation is CASSPRTVPGELFF.

The table lists this clone with a count of one. V and J are TRBV19 and TRBJ2-3, with TRBD2 as a possible D gene (5 bases). The CDR3 contains 16 residues. V gave up 2 bases and J gave up 1 base, with 13 bases separating them. The germline CDR1 and CDR2 sequences are LNHDA and SQIVND (reference sequence). The CDR3 DNA sequence: TGTGCCAGTAGTATAAGTTCGGGGAGCGGCACAGATACGCAGTATTTT. It codes for CASSISSGSGTDTQYF.

This rearrangement joins TRBV4-2 to TRBJ1-6; possibly TRBD1 for D (5 bases). CDR1 LGHNA and CDR2 YNFKEQ come from the germline V gene. V was shortened by 4 bases and J by 5 bases, with 9 bases between the two germline ends. This CDR3 is built from 14 residues. CDR3: CASSRQSDNSPLHF. CDR3 sequence (DNA): TGTGCCAGCAGCCGACAGAGCGATAATTCACCCCTCCACTTT.

CDR3 loop: CASSPGRGSTGELFF. The CDR3 DNA reads as TGTGCCAGCAGCCCCGGAAGGGGTTCGACCGGGGAGCTGTTTTTT. The chain is built from TRBV6-5 and TRBJ2-2; D is perhaps TRBD1 (5 bases). Trimming took 6 bases from V and 5 from J, leaving 16 bases between them. The CDR3 has 15 residues. Germline assignment: CDR1 MNHEY and CDR2 SVGAGI.

This chain joins TRBV12-5 and TRBJ1-1; a weak D match, TRBD1 (6 bases). Between the trimmed V and J ends, which lost 5 bases and 10 bases, there was a span of 17 bases. Germline lookup yields CDR1 LGHNT and CDR2 FRNRAP. The CDR3 contains 13 residues. The CDR3: CASGRSGTPGAFF. DNA for the CDR3: TGTGCTAGTGGTCGATCCGGGACACCCGGAGCTTTCTTT.

The chain combines TRBV18 with TRBJ2-1, with 8 bases that match TRBD2. The CDR3 contains 15 residues. Germline assignment: CDR1 KGHSH and CDR2 LQKENI. Trimming removed 6 bases from V and 7 bases from J; junction bases left unmatched: 11. DNA for the CDR3: TGTGCCAGCTCGCCCCTGGGGACTAGGGGGAATGAGCAGTTCTTC. This sequence encodes CASSPLGTRGNEQFF.

This chain joins TRBV5-1 and TRBJ2-5, with 9 nucleotides matching TRBD2. Germline loops: CDR1 SGHRS, CDR2 YFSETQ. The CDR3 covers 14 residues. Trimming removed 6 bases from V and 5 bases from J; junction bases left unmatched: 8. This CDR3 is CASKGGGAGETQYF. The CDR3, as DNA: TGCGCCAGCAAAGGCGGGGGGGCCGGTGAGACCCAGTACTTC.

The J gene is TRBJ2-3, the V gene TRBV4-3, with 7 bases matching TRBD2. Trimming cost V 5 bases and J 5 bases; bases outside gene matches: 7. The V gene's germline CDR1 is LGHNA and CDR2 YSLEER. CDR3 length: 14 amino acids. CDR3 sequence: CASSVSGVVDTQYF. DNA for the CDR3: TGCGCCAGCAGCGTAAGCGGGGTTGTAGATACGCAGTATTTT.

This clone is a singleton in its sample. The CDR3 nucleotides are TGTGCCAGCAGCTTGGGTGTGAGAGAGACCCAGTACTTC. Residues: CASSLGVRETQYF. The chain links TRBV5-5 to TRBJ2-5; D unclear. The germline V gene encodes CDR1 SGHKS and CDR2 YYEKEE (reference sequence). Trimming left V 0 bases short and J 4 bases short, with 7 bases between. CDR3 size: 13 residues.

V and J are TRBV5-4 and TRBJ2-5; D unresolved. Germline CDR1 and CDR2: SGHNT and YYREEE (reference sequence). CDR3 length: 15 amino acids. Trimming took off 1 base at V and 1 base at J, with 11 bases between the two ends. The CDR3 nucleotides are TGTGCCAGCAGCTTGAACGCGGCCGGCCAAGAGACCCAGTACTTC. This sequence encodes CASSLNAAGQETQYF.

CDR3 bases: TGTGCCAGCAGCGTAGGTGAGCGGGGGAACAATGAGCAGTTCTTC. Protein product: CASSVGERGNNEQFF. This chain links TRBV9 with TRBJ2-1; 8 bases match TRBD2. From germline, CDR1 is SGDLS and CDR2 YYNGEE. CDR3 size: 15 residues. Trimming removed 0 bases from V and 5 bases from J; junction bases left unmatched: 4. The full variable domain, its missing parts supplied by reference TRBV9 and TRBJ2-1, is DSGVTQTPKHLITATGQRVTLRCSPRSGDLSVYWYQQSLDQGLQFLIQYYNGEERAKGNILERFSAQQFPDLHSELNLSSLELGDSALYFCASSVGERGNNEQFFGPGTRLTVL.

The chain has TRBV19 and TRBJ2-1; the D gene is possibly TRBD2 (5 bases). This CDR3 is 17 amino acids long. In germline, CDR1 is LNHDA, CDR2 SQIVND (reference sequence). Trimming removed 6 bases at V and 4 bases at J, with 22 bases between. The CDR3 is CASRSVRSSGSYNEQFF. CDR3 bases: TGTGCCAGTAGGAGCGTGAGGAGCAGCGGAAGTTACAATGAGCAGTTCTTC.

V usage is TRBV7-3 and J usage is TRBJ2-1; tentatively, D is TRBD2 (5 bases). Germline CDR1 and CDR2: SGHTA and FQGTGA. Trimming stripped 2 bases from V and 5 bases from J, with 7 bases between. The CDR3 is 13 amino acids. The CDR3, as DNA: TGTGCCAGCAGCTTACTAGCCAACAATGAGCAGTTCTTC. Translation: CASSLLANNEQFF. The full variable domain, with the rest looked up from reference TRBV7-3 and TRBJ2-1, is GAGVSQTPSNKVTEKGKYVELRCDPISGHTALYWYRQSLGQGPEFLIYFQGTGAADDSGLPNDRFFAVRPEGSVSTLKIQRTERGDSAVYLCASSLLANNEQFFGPGTRLTVL.

The chain links TRBV9 to TRBJ2-1, with 14 positions matching TRBD2. V dropped 4 bases and J dropped 9; count of bases not matched to a gene: 9. The CDR3 length is 16 residues. The V gene's germline CDR1 is SGDLS and CDR2 YYNGEE. The CDR3 here is CASSFRLAGGQGEQFF. CDR3 bases: TGTGCCAGCAGCTTCCGACTAGCGGGGGGGCAGGGTGAGCAGTTCTTC. Based on the CDR3 plus reference TRBV9 and TRBJ2-1, the full variable domain is DSGVTQTPKHLITATGQRVTLRCSPRSGDLSVYWYQQSLDQGLQFLIQYYNGEERAKGNILERFSAQQFPDLHSELNLSSLELGDSALYFCASSFRLAGGQGEQFFGPGTRLTVL.

This clone came up a few times. V and J are TRBV5-4 and TRBJ2-3; 7 nucleotides align to TRBD1. V lost 4 bases and J lost 3; bases outside the gene matches: 5. CDR1 and CDR2 from the germline V gene are SGHNT and YYREEE (reference sequence). This CDR3 is 14 amino acids long. The CDR3 nucleotides are TGTGCCAGCAGCAAGACAGGGTCGACAGATACGCAGTATTTT. This translates into CASSKTGSTDTQYF.

The V call is TRBV2, the J call TRBJ2-2; D is uncertain. The CDR3 has 13 amino acids. V was clipped by 3 bases and J by 7 bases, with 9 bases between them. CDR1 is SNHLY and CDR2 is FYNNEI in the germline V gene. DNA for the CDR3: TGTGCCAGCAGTGATCGTAGAGTCGGGGAGCTGTTTTTT. It is translated as CASSDRRVGELFF.

This chain links TRBV10-2 with TRBJ1-1; no definite D call. The CDR3 sequence is 13 residues long. V lost 7 bases and J lost 5, with 14 bases in between. The germline V gene has CDR1 WSHSY and CDR2 SAAADI. CDR3 DNA sequence: TGCGCCAGCACCGGAACGACTAATACTGAAGCTTTCTTT. Translated: CASTGTTNTEAFF.

The CDR3 region has the DNA TGTGCCAGCAGCTTAGGGGGCCATCAGCAGTACTTC. It specifies CASSLGGHQQYF. J is TRBJ2-7 and V is TRBV13; no clear D gene. The ends were cut back, 0 bases at V and 8 bases at J, with 8 bases in the middle. The CDR3 is 12 residues long. Germline assignment: CDR1 PRHDT and CDR2 FYEKMQ (reference sequence).

The rearrangement uses TRBV7-2 and TRBJ1-5, with TRBD1 identical over 8 bases. In germline, CDR1 is SGHTA, CDR2 FQGNSA. V lost 3 bases to trimming and J lost 1 base; unmatched junction nucleotides: 2. The CDR3 runs to 15 residues. The CDR3 nucleotides are TGTGCCAGCAGCTTGCGACAGGGGAGCAATCAGCCCCAGCATTTT. Translating it yields CASSLRQGSNQPQHF.

The genes are TRBV3-1 (or the pseudogene TRBV3-2) and TRBJ1-2; 9 nucleotides agree with TRBD1. From germline, CDR1 is LGHDT and CDR2 YNNKEL (reference sequence). The CDR3 consists of 13 residues. The junction had 4 bases not matched to a gene; V was cut back by 3 bases and J by 8 bases. CDR3 amino acids: CASSHRTGDGYTF. The CDR3, as DNA: TGTGCCAGCAGCCATCGGACAGGGGACGGCTACACCTTC.

The V and J genes are TRBV7-3 and TRBJ2-3, with D possibly TRBD1 on 6 matching bases. The germline gives CDR1 SGHTA, CDR2 FQGTGA. The CDR3 loop spans 16 amino acids. Trimming stripped 2 bases from V and 1 base from J, with 13 bases between. DNA of the CDR3: TGTGCCAGCAGCTTATATGGGGGCGTAGGCACAGATACGCAGTATTTT. It yields the protein CASSLYGGVGTDTQYF.

V usage is TRBV1 and J usage is TRBJ1-1; TRBD1 is taken as the D call from the table, unchecked against the DNA. TRBV1 is marked as a pseudogene. The CDR3 spans 14 residues. The CDR3 spells CTSTGTGVNTEAFF. The CDR3 coding sequence is TGCACCAGCACCGGGACAGGAGTGAACACTGAAGCTTTCTTT.

For the CDR3, the DNA is TGTGCCAGCAGCTTAATTTCGGGGGAAAAACTGTTTTTT. This sequence encodes CASSLISGEKLFF. This rearrangement joins TRBV7-6 to TRBJ1-4, with D unclear. The CDR3 is made up of 13 amino acids. Germline V lookup: CDR1 SGHVS, CDR2 FNYEAQ. Between the trimmed V and J ends, which lost 2 bases and 8 bases, there was a span of 9 bases.

The chain couples TRBV29-1 to TRBJ2-3, with TRBD1 as a possible D gene (5 bases). This CDR3 contains 13 residues. Trimming shortened V by 6 bases and J by 0 bases, and 10 bases separated the two germline ends. Germline loops: CDR1 SQVTM, CDR2 ANQGSEA. The CDR3 reads CSVGLSSTDTQYF. The CDR3 DNA sequence: TGCAGCGTGGGGCTGTCAAGCACAGATACGCAGTATTTT.

The chain has TRBV30 and TRBJ1-2; TRBD1 matches 7 bases. CDR3 length: 16 residues. With 3 bases clipped from V and 0 bases from J, the junction kept 10 bases outside the gene matches. Germline V gene data show CDR1 as GTSNPN and CDR2 as SVGIG (reference sequence). CDR3 DNA sequence: TGTGCCTGGAGGAGGACAGGAGGAAGTGCTAACTATGGCTACACCTTC. Its protein is CAWRRTGGSANYGYTF.